Each of the 21 T cell receptor beta chains below was sequenced from the same sample in a study of blood T cell repertoires in COVID-19. Repertoires were generated with immunoSEQ multiplex PCR, while TCRdb's copy carries only in-frame clones and drops some. The sample has some 170,000 clones, roughly 87% seen once; the top ten hold roughly 9%. The material sequenced was peripheral blood. All receptors derive from a woman in her seventies with acute or convalescent COVID-19.

A single count supports this clone. The chain joins TRBV3-1 (or the pseudogene TRBV3-2) to TRBJ2-6, with a tentative D call TRBD2 (6 bases). Trimming removed 10 bases from V and 0 bases from J, with 16 bases in between. Germline V gives CDR1 LGHDT, CDR2 YNNKEL (reference sequence). The CDR3 contains 16 residues. The CDR3 bases are TGTGCCACCGCCCGGACGGGACTCTCTGGGGCCAACGTCCTGACTTTC. Encoded protein: CATARTGLSGANVLTF.

The chain uses TRBV6-4 and TRBJ2-1, with 7 bases aligning to TRBD2. This CDR3 has 17 amino acids. V lost 9 bases to trimming and J lost 6 bases; unmatched junction nucleotides: 20. The germline CDR1 and CDR2 sequences are MRHNA and SNTAGT. The CDR3 protein is CARGPNGGRAGVNEQFF. The CDR3 region has the DNA TGTGCCAGGGGCCCAAACGGAGGGAGGGCCGGCGTCAATGAGCAGTTCTTC.

This clone occurred a few times. The chain employs TRBV18 and TRBJ1-3, with TRBD1 matching over 8 bases. The V gene's germline CDR1 is KGHSH and CDR2 LQKENI. The CDR3 is made up of 16 amino acids. Trimming took 5 bases from V and 0 from J; bases not matched to a gene: 6. The CDR3 loop reads CASSSGQAFSGNTIYF. As DNA, the CDR3 is TGTGCCAGCTCATCGGGACAGGCCTTCTCTGGAAACACCATATATTTT.

The chain couples TRBV4-1 to TRBJ2-7, with TRBD2 matching 7 bases. The CDR3 has 17 amino acids. The germline CDR1 and CDR2 sequences are MGHRA and YSYEKL. V shed 6 bases and J 0 bases; nucleotides not matched to a gene: 14. The CDR3: CASRRTLEAGYSYEQYF. In DNA form, the CDR3 reads TGCGCCAGCAGGAGGACCTTGGAAGCGGGATACTCCTACGAGCAGTACTTC.

This clone showed up just once. The same CDR3 is also encoded by other DNA sequences in this sample. V gene TRBV12-3 or TRBV12-4 combines with J gene TRBJ1-1; a weak D match, TRBD1 (5 bases). This CDR3 has 13 residues. V shed 3 bases and J shed 1 base, with 6 bases lying between them. This CDR3 is CASSLTENTEAFF. In nucleotides, the CDR3 is TGTGCCAGCAGTTTGACAGAGAACACTGAAGCTTTCTTT.

This chain uses TRBV5-1 with TRBJ1-5, with TRBD1 identical over 8 bases. Germline loops: CDR1 SGHRS, CDR2 YFSETQ. CDR3 size: 16 residues. V lost 5 bases and J lost 0; bases outside the gene matches: 7. The CDR3 reads CASSSGTGDSNQPQHF. DNA of the CDR3: TGCGCCAGCAGTTCCGGGACAGGTGATAGCAATCAGCCCCAGCATTTT.

The V gene is TRBV19, the J gene TRBJ2-4; TRBD2 aligns across 7 bases. CDR3 length: 17 amino acids. Germline trimming cut 6 bases from V and 0 bases from J; bases unmatched to any gene: 11. In germline, CDR1 is LNHDA, CDR2 SQIVND (reference sequence). As DNA, the CDR3 is TGTGCCAGTAGAGGAGGGAGGGGATGGGTAGCCAAAAACATTCAGTACTTC. This codes for CASRGGRGWVAKNIQYF.

The chain couples TRBV5-4 to TRBJ1-2, with a possible D match to TRBD1 (6 bases). The CDR3 contains 13 residues. In germline, CDR1 is SGHNT, CDR2 YYREEE (reference sequence). The V gene lost 2 bases and the J gene lost 4 bases, with 9 bases spanning the gap. In nucleotides, the CDR3 is TGTGCCAGCAGCTTACAGGGTATCTATGGCTACACCTTC. Translated, it gives CASSLQGIYGYTF.

The V call is TRBV3-1 (or the pseudogene TRBV3-2), the J call TRBJ2-3; 11 bases align to TRBD1. The CDR3 length is 17 residues. V was pared by 3 bases and J by 4 bases, with 9 bases of the junction left unmatched. Germline V gives CDR1 LGHDT, CDR2 YNNKEL (reference sequence). This CDR3 reads CASSHLRDRGGADTQYF. CDR3 coding DNA: TGTGCCAGCAGCCACCTCCGGGACAGGGGGGGAGCAGATACGCAGTATTTT.

CDR3 nucleotide sequence: TGTGCCAGCAGCGTAGAGGACCCGACAGTCGGTGGCTACACCTTC. Residues: CASSVEDPTVGGYTF. J is TRBJ1-2 and V is TRBV9; D is possibly TRBD1 (5 bases). V was pared by 0 bases and J by 7 bases, with 16 bases between. This CDR3 is 15 amino acids long. Germline loops: CDR1 SGDLS, CDR2 YYNGEE.

This chain connects TRBV7-9 to TRBJ2-7; 7 positions match TRBD1. Trimming took 6 bases from V and 6 from J; bases not matched to a gene: 11. Germline V lookup: CDR1 SEHNR, CDR2 FQNEAQ (reference sequence). The CDR3 runs to 14 residues. In DNA, the CDR3 is TGTGCCAGCAGTTCTACCTACAGGGGTTTCGAGCAGTACTTC. It encodes CASSSTYRGFEQYF.

The chain recombines TRBV4-1 with TRBJ2-3; tentatively, D is TRBD1 (5 bases). V lost 3 bases to trimming and J lost 5 bases, with 12 bases between them. Germline V gene lookup returns CDR1 MGHRA and CDR2 YSYEKL. The CDR3 is made up of 14 amino acids. The CDR3 DNA reads TGCGCCAGCAGCCATGGCAGGGAATTAGATACGCAGTATTTT. It encodes CASSHGRELDTQYF.

This clone was counted between two and nine times. This chain uses TRBV3-1 (or the pseudogene TRBV3-2) with TRBJ2-3; 8 positions agree with TRBD1. The CDR3 runs to 12 residues. V lost 1 base to trimming and J lost 13 bases; unmatched junction nucleotides: 4. Germline V gives CDR1 LGHDT, CDR2 YNNKEL (reference sequence). DNA for the CDR3: TGTGCCAGCAGCCAAGGCAGGGGGCGCAAGTATTTT. Translating gives CASSQGRGRKYF.

The V call is TRBV7-2, the J call TRBJ1-3; tentative D call: TRBD1 (6 bases). Germline CDR1 SGHTA, CDR2 FQGNSA. This CDR3 has 15 amino acids. Trimming pared 2 bases from V and 4 bases from J, leaving 12 bases between. As DNA, the CDR3 is TGTGCCAGCAGCTTATTTGCAGGGGTAGGAAACACCATATATTTT. Protein sequence: CASSLFAGVGNTIYF. Based on the CDR3 plus reference TRBV7-2 and TRBJ1-3, the full variable domain is GAGVSQSPSNKVTEKGKDVELRCDPISGHTALYWYRQSLGQGLEFLIYFQGNSAPDKSGLPSDRFSAERTGGSVSTLTIQRTQQEDSAVYLCASSLFAGVGNTIYFGEGSWLTVV.

The V call is TRBV21-1, the J call TRBJ1-5; the table's TRBD1 call for D was not verified on the DNA. TRBV21-1 is a pseudogene. The CDR3 covers 15 residues. CDR3 sequence: CASSNGQGREQPQHF. CDR3 in DNA: TGTGCCAGCAGCAATGGACAGGGAAGGGAGCAGCCCCAGCATTTT.

This chain joins TRBV29-1 and TRBJ2-3, with D possibly being TRBD2 (5 bases). Looked up from germline, CDR1 is SQVTM and CDR2 is ANQGSEA. The CDR3 has 11 amino acids. The germline V and J ends were trimmed by 6 bases and 8 bases, with 12 bases remaining between them. CDR3 region: CSVAAGVTQYF. The CDR3 nucleotides read TGCAGCGTCGCCGCGGGCGTTACGCAGTATTTT.

This clone was seen once. The J gene is TRBJ1-5, the V gene TRBV28; 8 bases map to TRBD1. Germline lookup yields CDR1 MDHEN and CDR2 SYDVKM. This CDR3 is built from 14 residues. Trimming took 6 bases from V and 6 from J; bases not matched to a gene: 7. CDR3 protein: CASRPTGGSQPQHF. The CDR3 nucleotides are TGTGCCAGCAGGCCTACAGGGGGAAGTCAGCCCCAGCATTTT.

The chain links TRBV4-1 to TRBJ1-1; no firm D call. The CDR3 length is 13 residues. V gave up 0 bases and J gave up 7 bases, with 9 bases separating them. The germline V gene encodes CDR1 MGHRA and CDR2 YSYEKL. The CDR3 spells CASSQEEGFEAFF. CDR3 bases: TGCGCCAGCAGCCAAGAAGAGGGTTTTGAAGCTTTCTTT.

This clone occurred once. This chain joins TRBV19 and TRBJ1-4; 8 bases are a match to TRBD1. V shed 4 bases, J shed 8 bases, and the junction held 6 bases outside the gene matches. The germline V gene has CDR1 LNHDA and CDR2 SQIVND (reference sequence). The CDR3 spans 14 residues. The CDR3 here is CASSTTGVEEKLFF. CDR3 bases: TGTGCCAGTAGTACGACAGGGGTCGAAGAAAAACTGTTTTTT.

The chain is built from TRBV6-1 and TRBJ1-1; no reliable D call. The CDR3 is 13 residues long. V was clipped by 3 bases and J by 7 bases, with 12 bases between them. Germline CDR1 MNHNS, CDR2 SASEGT. The CDR3 nucleotides are TGTGCCAGCAGTGATACCGTCTACTTTGAAGCTTTCTTT. Its translation is CASSDTVYFEAFF.

CDR3 loop: CASSYQLGDQPQHF. The CDR3 region has the DNA TGTGCCAGCAGTTACCAGTTAGGGGATCAGCCCCAGCATTTT. V is TRBV6-5 and J is TRBJ1-5, with D possibly matching TRBD1 (5 bases). This CDR3 is 14 amino acids long. V lost 2 bases, J lost 5 bases, and 10 bases lay in between. From germline, CDR1 is MNHEY and CDR2 SVGAGI.